The 25 T cell receptor beta chains reported below all come from one sample, sequenced in a study of monozygotic twins with cystic fibrosis. The repertoire was sequenced with immunoSEQ multiplex PCR; TCRdb's copy has only in-frame clones and lacks some. Of roughly 24,000 clones in the sample, 97% were seen once. The material sequenced was blood. All receptors derive from a girl aged 10 to 17 with cystic fibrosis.

This sequence joins TRBV11-2 and TRBJ2-6, with 8 nucleotides matching TRBD1. Germline V gene lookup returns CDR1 SGHAT and CDR2 FQNNGV. J lost 1 base, V lost 6 bases, and 8 bases had no gene match. The CDR3 has 17 residues. The CDR3 bases are TGTGCCAGCAGGGTAGGACAGGGTCGATCTGGGGCCAACGTCCTGACTTTC. Protein sequence: CASRVGQGRSGANVLTF.

Notes on this clone: The germline gene is not matched at one end of the junction; a read error may be the cause. V is TRBV7-7 and J is TRBJ2-5, with no clear D. The CDR3 extends over 14 amino acids. Germline V lookup: CDR1 SSHAT, CDR2 FNYEAQ (reference sequence). CDR3 region: CASSLEVGQETQYF. The CDR3 nucleotides are TGTGCTAGCAGCTTAGAGGTGGGGCAAGAGACCCAGTACTTC.

This clone was found once. The V and J genes are TRBV7-2 and TRBJ2-7, with 9 positions matching TRBD1. This CDR3 is built from 15 residues. Germline V CDR1 and CDR2: SGHTA, FQGNSA. V lost 5 bases, J lost 4 bases, and 9 bases stayed unmatched. CDR3 in amino acids: CASSPSRDRVYEQYV. In DNA form, the CDR3 reads TGTGCCAGCAGCCCGAGCCGGGACAGGGTGTACGAGCAGTACGTC.

The V gene is TRBV5-4, the J gene TRBJ1-2, with 10 bases fitting TRBD1. J gave up 6 bases and V 3 bases, and 11 bases lay outside the gene matches. The CDR3 is 16 residues long. The germline CDR1 and CDR2 sequences are SGHNT and YYREEE (reference sequence). In nucleotides, the CDR3 is TGTGCCAGCAGCTCGACACCGACAGGGGGCGTCGATGGCTACACCTTC. This encodes CASSSTPTGGVDGYTF.

The chain has TRBV25-1 and TRBJ1-1; D remains unclear. The V end was cut by 8 bases, the J end by 5 bases, with 12 bases between. Looked up from germline, CDR1 is MGHDK and CDR2 is SYGVNS. The CDR3 covers 12 residues. As DNA, the CDR3 is TGTGCCAGCGCCTCGGGGAATACTGAAGCTTTCTTT. Amino acid sequence: CASASGNTEAFF. Drawing the rest from reference TRBV25-1 and TRBJ1-1, the complete variable domain is EADIYQTPRYLVIGTGKKITLECSQTMGHDKMYWYQQDPGMELHLIHYSYGVNSTEKGDLSSESTVSRIRTEHFPLTLESARPSHTSQYLCASASGNTEAFFGQGTRLTVV.

The chain is built from TRBV5-1 and TRBJ2-1; D remains unclear. Germline V gene data show CDR1 as SGHRS and CDR2 as YFSETQ. Trimming shortened V by 6 bases and J by 2 bases, and 12 bases separated the two germline ends. This CDR3 is built from 14 residues. In DNA form, the CDR3 reads TGCGCCAGCACGGCGGTAGAAACCTACAATGAGCAGTTCTTC. It translates to CASTAVETYNEQFF.

The J gene is TRBJ1-4, the V gene TRBV19; D call uncertain. Per germline, CDR1 LNHDA and CDR2 SQIVND (reference sequence). Trimming removed 10 bases from V and 6 bases from J, with 15 bases in between. There are 13 residues in the CDR3. The DNA of the CDR3 is TGTGCCACAAAATCTGGTTCTCATGAAAAACTGTTTTTT. The encoded protein is CATKSGSHEKLFF.

This chain links TRBV7-2 with TRBJ1-1; D gene uncertain. The CDR3 is 13 amino acids. The V end was cut by 5 bases, the J end by 5 bases, with 12 bases between. Germline V lookup: CDR1 SGHTA, CDR2 FQGNSA. CDR3 protein: CASSQNRATEAFF. The CDR3 DNA is TGTGCCAGCAGCCAAAATAGGGCAACTGAAGCTTTCTTT. The full variable domain, in which reference TRBV7-2 and TRBJ1-1 provide the parts outside the CDR3, is GAGVSQSPSNKVTEKGKDVELRCDPISGHTALYWYRQSLGQGLEFLIYFQGNSAPDKSGLPSDRFSAERTGGSVSTLTIQRTQQEDSAVYLCASSQNRATEAFFGQGTRLTVV.

This rearrangement joins TRBV5-6 to TRBJ2-7; perhaps TRBD2 as D (5 bases). Germline V gives CDR1 SGHDT, CDR2 YYEEEE. V was shortened by 0 bases and J by 6 bases, with 13 bases between the two germline ends. CDR3 size: 14 residues. The chain's CDR3 is CASSLVFGAVEQYF. The CDR3 DNA follows: TGTGCCAGCAGCTTGGTATTTGGAGCGGTCGAGCAGTACTTC.

The chain uses TRBV7-2 and TRBJ2-5, with 8 bases identical to TRBD2. From germline, CDR1 is SGHTA and CDR2 FQGNSA. The CDR3 extends over 15 amino acids. Trimming cost V 5 bases and J 4 bases; bases outside gene matches: 9. The CDR3 protein is CASSRTSGSGETQYF. DNA for the CDR3: TGTGCCAGCAGCCGGACGAGCGGGAGCGGAGAGACCCAGTACTTC.

The rearrangement uses TRBV28 and TRBJ1-3; D is possibly TRBD1 (5 bases). Trimming pared 5 bases from V and 0 bases from J, leaving 8 bases between. CDR3 length: 14 amino acids. Germline loops: CDR1 MDHEN, CDR2 SYDVKM. The CDR3: CASSPQGSGNTIYF. The CDR3 DNA is TGTGCCAGCAGTCCTCAGGGCTCTGGAAACACCATATATTTT.

The rearrangement links TRBV6-5 to TRBJ2-5; a possible D gene is TRBD1 (6 bases). The CDR3 length is 14 residues. Per germline, CDR1 MNHEY and CDR2 SVGAGI. Trimming removed 10 bases at V and 2 bases at J, with 17 bases between. The CDR3 region is CATTTGHLQETQYF. The CDR3 DNA is TGTGCCACCACTACGGGACACCTACAAGAGACCCAGTACTTC.

V gene TRBV7-8 combines with J gene TRBJ2-7; D is ambiguous. The germline gives CDR1 SGHVS, CDR2 FQNEAQ. V was shortened by 3 bases and J by 3 bases, with 12 bases between the two germline ends. The CDR3 extends over 14 amino acids. In DNA form, the CDR3 reads TGTGCCAGCAGCTTCGGCCGGTCTTACTACGAGCAGTACGTC. It encodes CASSFGRSYYEQYV.

The count of this clone is one. This sequence joins TRBV10-3 and TRBJ1-2, with D possibly matching TRBD1 (5 bases). This CDR3 is 14 amino acids long. Trimming shortened V by 0 bases and J by 6 bases, and 11 bases separated the two germline ends. CDR1 and CDR2 from the germline V gene are ENHRY and SYGVKD. CDR3 DNA sequence: TGTGCCATCAGTGAGTCCAGGGAAATTGATGGCTACACCTTC. Its translation is CAISESREIDGYTF.

The rearrangement joins TRBV11-2 to TRBJ2-7, with 7 bases that match TRBD1. Germline V gives CDR1 SGHAT, CDR2 FQNNGV. With 1 base clipped from V and 2 bases from J, the junction kept 5 bases outside the gene matches. CDR3 length equals 15 residues. The CDR3 nucleotides are TGTGCCAGCAGCTTAGTAGGGACAGCGCCCTACGAGCAGTACTTC. This codes for CASSLVGTAPYEQYF.

The chain has TRBV15 and TRBJ2-1; 7 bases agree with TRBD1. The germline gives CDR1 LNHNV, CDR2 YYDKDF (reference sequence). Trimming removed 5 bases from V and 1 base from J; junction bases left unmatched: 8. The CDR3 consists of 16 residues. Here the CDR3 DNA reads TGTGCCACCAGCGGACAGGATGTAGATTCCTACAATGAGCAGTTCTTC. Amino acid sequence: CATSGQDVDSYNEQFF.

The gene calls are TRBV19 and TRBJ2-2; D gene unclear. Germline-derived CDR1 and CDR2 are LNHDA and SQIVND (reference sequence). The ends were cut back, 3 bases at V and 3 bases at J, with 5 bases in the middle. The CDR3 contains 13 residues. The CDR3 spells CASSIPYTGELFF. CDR3 bases: TGTGCCAGTAGTATTCCCTACACCGGGGAGCTGTTTTTT.

The chain couples TRBV5-1 to TRBJ2-3; 9 bases align to TRBD1. The CDR3 is 14 amino acids. From germline, CDR1 is SGHRS and CDR2 YFSETQ. J lost 6 bases, V lost 3 bases, and 5 bases had no gene match. CDR3 DNA sequence: TGCGCCAGCAGCTCTGGGACAGGGCTGGATACGCAGTATTTT. Its translation: CASSSGTGLDTQYF.

The chain carries TRBV2 and TRBJ2-7; perhaps D is TRBD1 or TRBD2 (5 bases each). The germline V gene has CDR1 SNHLY and CDR2 FYNNEI. The CDR3 length is 17 residues. V was trimmed by 4 bases and J by 3 bases, leaving 22 bases between them. DNA of the CDR3: TGTGCCAGCAGTGCTATGGGACCGTTCACGGGAAACTACGAGCAGTACGTC. Protein product: CASSAMGPFTGNYEQYV.

V gene TRBV9 combines with J gene TRBJ1-2, with D maybe TRBD1 (5 bases). Looked up from germline, CDR1 is SGDLS and CDR2 is YYNGEE. V was trimmed by 3 bases and J by 8 bases, leaving 17 bases between them. This CDR3 region has 14 residues. The CDR3 loop reads CASSEGHFLTGYTF. CDR3 DNA: TGTGCCAGCAGCGAAGGACACTTTCTGACCGGCTACACCTTC. The full variable domain, in which reference TRBV9 and TRBJ1-2 provide the parts outside the CDR3, is DSGVTQTPKHLITATGQRVTLRCSPRSGDLSVYWYQQSLDQGLQFLIQYYNGEERAKGNILERFSAQQFPDLHSELNLSSLELGDSALYFCASSEGHFLTGYTFGSGTRLTVV.

This clone was counted once. This rearrangement joins TRBV29-1 to TRBJ2-1; perhaps TRBD2 as D (5 bases). The CDR3 contains 13 residues. Per the germline V gene, CDR1 is SQVTM and CDR2 is ANQGSEA. Trimming cost V 4 bases and J 3 bases, with 10 bases left between them. The CDR3 coding sequence is TGCAGCGTTGTGGCCGGGAACTACAATGAGCAGTTCTTC. This translates into CSVVAGNYNEQFF.

The chain carries TRBV28 and TRBJ1-2; 9 bases map to TRBD1. V shed 6 bases, J shed 12 bases, and the junction held 8 bases outside the gene matches. CDR1 is MDHEN, CDR2 SYDVKM, per germline. The CDR3 is made up of 12 amino acids. CDR3 region: CASRDPGTGNTF. CDR3 bases: TGTGCCAGCAGGGACCCCGGGACAGGGAACACCTTC.

The chain has TRBV5-1 and TRBJ2-1; D remains ambiguous. V lost 1 base and J 3 bases, leaving 11 bases between the germline ends. The CDR3 has 15 amino acids. The germline V gene has CDR1 SGHRS and CDR2 YFSETQ. The CDR3 loop is CASSLSSPNYNEQFF. The CDR3 DNA sequence: TGCGCCAGCAGCTTGTCTTCTCCAAACTACAATGAGCAGTTCTTC.

The chain recombines TRBV18 with TRBJ1-5; D possibly corresponds to TRBD1 (6 bases). Germline V gene data show CDR1 as KGHSH and CDR2 as LQKENI. V was clipped by 1 base and J by 3 bases, with 7 bases between them. The CDR3 runs to 14 residues. CDR3 nucleotide sequence: TGTGCCAGCTCACCACGGGACACCAATCAGCCCCAGCATTTT. It encodes CASSPRDTNQPQHF.

The V and J genes are TRBV10-1 and TRBJ2-1, with 7 bases matching TRBD2. The CDR3 is 14 amino acids. The germline gives CDR1 WNHNN, CDR2 SYGVQD (reference sequence). V shed 4 bases and J 0 bases; nucleotides not matched to a gene: 0. CDR3 nucleotide sequence: TGCGCCAGCAGTGGCGGGAGCTCCTACAATGAGCAGTTCTTC. It codes for CASSGGSSYNEQFF.